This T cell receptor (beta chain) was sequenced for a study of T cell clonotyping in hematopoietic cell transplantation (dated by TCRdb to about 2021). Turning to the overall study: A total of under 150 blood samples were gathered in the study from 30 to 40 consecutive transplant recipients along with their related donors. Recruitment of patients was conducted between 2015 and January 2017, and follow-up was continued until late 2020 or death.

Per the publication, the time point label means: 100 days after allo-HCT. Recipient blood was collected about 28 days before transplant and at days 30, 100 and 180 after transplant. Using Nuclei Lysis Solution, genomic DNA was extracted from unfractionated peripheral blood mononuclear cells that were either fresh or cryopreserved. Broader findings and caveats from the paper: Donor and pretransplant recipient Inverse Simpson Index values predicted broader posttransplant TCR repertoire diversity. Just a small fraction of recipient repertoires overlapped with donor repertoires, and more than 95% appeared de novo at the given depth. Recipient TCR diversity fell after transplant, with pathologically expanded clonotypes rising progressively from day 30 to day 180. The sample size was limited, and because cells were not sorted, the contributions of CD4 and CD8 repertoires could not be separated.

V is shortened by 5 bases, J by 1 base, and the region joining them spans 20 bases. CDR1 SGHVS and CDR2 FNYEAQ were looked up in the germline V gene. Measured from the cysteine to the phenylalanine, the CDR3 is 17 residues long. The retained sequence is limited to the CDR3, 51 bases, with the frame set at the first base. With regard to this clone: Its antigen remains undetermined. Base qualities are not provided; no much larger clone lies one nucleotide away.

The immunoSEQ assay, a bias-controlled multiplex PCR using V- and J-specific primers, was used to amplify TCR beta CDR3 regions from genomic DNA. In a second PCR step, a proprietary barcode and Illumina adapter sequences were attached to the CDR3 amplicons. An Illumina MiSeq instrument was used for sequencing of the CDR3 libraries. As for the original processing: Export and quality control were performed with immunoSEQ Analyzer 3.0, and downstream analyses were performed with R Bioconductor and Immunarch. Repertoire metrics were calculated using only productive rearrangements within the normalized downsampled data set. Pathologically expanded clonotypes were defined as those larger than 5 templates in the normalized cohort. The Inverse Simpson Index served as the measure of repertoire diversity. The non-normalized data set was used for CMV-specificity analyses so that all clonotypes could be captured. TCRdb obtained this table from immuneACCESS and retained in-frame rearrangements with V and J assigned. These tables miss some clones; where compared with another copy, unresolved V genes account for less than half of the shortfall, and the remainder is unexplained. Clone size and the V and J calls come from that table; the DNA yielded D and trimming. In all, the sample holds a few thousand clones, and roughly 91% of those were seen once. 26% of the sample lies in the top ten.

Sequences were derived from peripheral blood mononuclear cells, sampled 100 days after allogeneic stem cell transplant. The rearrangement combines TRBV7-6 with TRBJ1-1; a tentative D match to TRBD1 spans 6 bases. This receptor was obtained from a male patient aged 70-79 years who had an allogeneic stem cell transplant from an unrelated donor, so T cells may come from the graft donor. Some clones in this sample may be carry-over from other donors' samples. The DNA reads TGTGCCAGCAGCCCAGTCCCCGGGGGCCAGAGGAACACTGAAGCTTTCTTT. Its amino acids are CASSPVPGGQRNTEAFF. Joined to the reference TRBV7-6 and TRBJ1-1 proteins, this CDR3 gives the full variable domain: GAGVSQSPRYKVTKRGQDVALRCDPISGHVSLYWYRQALGQGPEFLTYFNYEAQQDKSGLPNDRFSAERPEGSISTLTIQRTEQRDSAMYRCASSPVPGGQRNTEAFFGQGTRLTVV.